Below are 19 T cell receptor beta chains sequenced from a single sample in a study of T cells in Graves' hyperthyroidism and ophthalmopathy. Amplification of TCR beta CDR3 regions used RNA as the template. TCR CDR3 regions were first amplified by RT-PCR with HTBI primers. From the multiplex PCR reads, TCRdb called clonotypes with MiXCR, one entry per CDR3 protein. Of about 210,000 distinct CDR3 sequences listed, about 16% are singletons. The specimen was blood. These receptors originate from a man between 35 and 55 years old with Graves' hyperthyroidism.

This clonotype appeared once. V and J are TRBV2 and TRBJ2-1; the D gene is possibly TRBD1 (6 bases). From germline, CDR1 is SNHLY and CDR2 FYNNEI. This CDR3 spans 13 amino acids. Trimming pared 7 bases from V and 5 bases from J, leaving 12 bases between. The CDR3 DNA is TGTGCCAGCATAGGGGACATTAACAATGAGCAGTTCTTC. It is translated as CASIGDINNEQFF.

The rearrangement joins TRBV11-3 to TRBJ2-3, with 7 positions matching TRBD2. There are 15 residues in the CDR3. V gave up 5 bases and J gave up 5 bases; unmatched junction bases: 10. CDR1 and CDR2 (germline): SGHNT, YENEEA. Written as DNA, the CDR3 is TGTGCCAGCAGCACCCAAGCGGGGCCCCAAGATACGCAGTATTTT. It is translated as CASSTQAGPQDTQYF.

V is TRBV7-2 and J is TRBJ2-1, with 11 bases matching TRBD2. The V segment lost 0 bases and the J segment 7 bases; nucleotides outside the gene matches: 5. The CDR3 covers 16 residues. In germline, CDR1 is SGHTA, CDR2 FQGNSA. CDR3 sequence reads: CASSLASSGGINEQFF. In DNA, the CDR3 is TGTGCCAGCAGCTTAGCGTCTAGCGGGGGGATAAATGAGCAGTTCTTC. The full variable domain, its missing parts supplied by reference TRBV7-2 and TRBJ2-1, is GAGVSQSPSNKVTEKGKDVELRCDPISGHTALYWYRQSLGQGLEFLIYFQGNSAPDKSGLPSDRFSAERTGGSVSTLTIQRTQQEDSAVYLCASSLASSGGINEQFFGPGTRLTVL.

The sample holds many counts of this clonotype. The CDR3 DNA sequence: TGTGCCAGCAGCTTGGATAGGGGTCGGGCCGAGCAGTACTTC. Protein product: CASSLDRGRAEQYF. V gene TRBV7-2 combines with J gene TRBJ2-7; tentative D call: TRBD1 (5 bases). The germline V gene encodes CDR1 SGHTA and CDR2 FQGNSA. The CDR3 is 14 residues long. The V gene lost 3 bases and the J gene lost 6 bases, with 15 bases spanning the gap. The full variable domain, rest sourced from reference TRBV7-2 and TRBJ2-7, is GAGVSQSPSNKVTEKGKDVELRCDPISGHTALYWYRQSLGQGLEFLIYFQGNSAPDKSGLPSDRFSAERTGGSVSTLTIQRTQQEDSAVYLCASSLDRGRAEQYFGPGTRLTVT.

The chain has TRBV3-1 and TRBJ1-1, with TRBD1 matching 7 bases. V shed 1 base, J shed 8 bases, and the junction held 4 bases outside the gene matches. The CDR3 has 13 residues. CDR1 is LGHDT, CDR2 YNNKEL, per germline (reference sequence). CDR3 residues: CASSQGTGGEAFF. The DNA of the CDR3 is TGTGCCAGCAGCCAAGGGACAGGAGGAGAAGCTTTCTTT.

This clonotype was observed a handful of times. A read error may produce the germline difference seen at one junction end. The CDR3 loop is CASRYYHWTGDGNTIYF. The CDR3, as DNA: TGTGCCAGCAGATACTACCACTGGACAGGGGATGGAAACACCATATATTTT. This chain links TRBV6-2 or TRBV6-3 with TRBJ1-3; 9 bases fit TRBD1. The CDR3 runs to 17 residues. CDR1 is MNHEY and CDR2 is SVGEGT in the germline V gene.

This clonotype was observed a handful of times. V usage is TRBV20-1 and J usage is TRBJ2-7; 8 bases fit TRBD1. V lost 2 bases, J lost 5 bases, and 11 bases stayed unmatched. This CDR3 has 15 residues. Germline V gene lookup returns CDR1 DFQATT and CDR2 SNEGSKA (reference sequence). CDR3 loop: CSARRQGAVRDEQYF. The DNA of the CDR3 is TGCAGTGCTAGAAGGCAGGGGGCTGTCCGAGACGAGCAGTACTTC.

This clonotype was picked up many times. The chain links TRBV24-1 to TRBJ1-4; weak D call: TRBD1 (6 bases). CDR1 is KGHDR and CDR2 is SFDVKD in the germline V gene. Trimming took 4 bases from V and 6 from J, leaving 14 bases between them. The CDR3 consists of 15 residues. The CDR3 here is CATSDPGHQDEKLFF. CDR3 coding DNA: TGTGCCACCAGTGACCCGGGACACCAAGATGAAAAACTGTTTTTT.

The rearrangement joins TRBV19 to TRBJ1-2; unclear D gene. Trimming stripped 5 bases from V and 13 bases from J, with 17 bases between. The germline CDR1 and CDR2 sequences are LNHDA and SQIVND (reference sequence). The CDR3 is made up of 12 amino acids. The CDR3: CASSPDGVLSTF. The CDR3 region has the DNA TGTGCCAGTAGTCCTGACGGGGTTCTATCCACCTTC. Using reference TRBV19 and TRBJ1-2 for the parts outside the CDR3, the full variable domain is DGGITQSPKYLFRKEGQNVTLSCEQNLNHDAMYWYRQDPGQGLRLIYYSQIVNDFQKGDIAEGYSVSREKKESFPLTVTSAQKNPTAFYLCASSPDGVLSTFGSGTRLTVV.

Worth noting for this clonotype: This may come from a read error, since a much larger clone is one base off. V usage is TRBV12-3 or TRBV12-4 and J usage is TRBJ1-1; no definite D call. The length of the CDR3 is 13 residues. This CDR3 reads CVSKPRADTEAFF. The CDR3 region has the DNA TGTGTCAGCAAACCGCGGGCGGACACTGAAGCTTTCTTT.

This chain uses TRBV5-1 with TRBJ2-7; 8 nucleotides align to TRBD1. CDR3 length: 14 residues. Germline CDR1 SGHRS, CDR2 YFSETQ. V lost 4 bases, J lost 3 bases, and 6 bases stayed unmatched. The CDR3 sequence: CASSPGQANYEQYF. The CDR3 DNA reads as TGCGCCAGCAGCCCGGGACAGGCGAACTACGAGCAGTACTTC. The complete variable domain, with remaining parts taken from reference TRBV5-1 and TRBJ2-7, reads KAGVTQTPRYLIKTRGQQVTLSCSPISGHRSVSWYQQTPGQGLQFLFEYFSETQRNKGNFPGRFSGRQFSNSRSEMNVSTLELGDSALYLCASSPGQANYEQYFGPGTRLTVT.

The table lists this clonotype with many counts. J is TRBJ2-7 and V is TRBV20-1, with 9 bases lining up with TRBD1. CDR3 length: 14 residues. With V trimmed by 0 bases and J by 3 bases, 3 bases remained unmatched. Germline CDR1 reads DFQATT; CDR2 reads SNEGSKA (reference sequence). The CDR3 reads CSARDRTGVYEQYF. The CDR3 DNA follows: TGCAGTGCTAGAGATAGGACAGGGGTCTACGAGCAGTACTTC.

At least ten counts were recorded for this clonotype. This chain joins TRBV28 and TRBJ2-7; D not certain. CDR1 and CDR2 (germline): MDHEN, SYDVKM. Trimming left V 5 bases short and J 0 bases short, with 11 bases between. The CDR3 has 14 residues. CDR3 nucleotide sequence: TGTGCCAGCAGTCCCGCCCCGAGCTCCTACGAGCAGTACTTC. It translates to CASSPAPSSYEQYF. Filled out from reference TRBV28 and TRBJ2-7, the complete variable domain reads DVKVTQSSRYLVKRTGEKVFLECVQDMDHENMFWYRQDPGLGLRLIYFSYDVKMKEKGDIPEGYSVSREKKERFSLILESASTNQTSMYLCASSPAPSSYEQYFGPGTRLTVT.

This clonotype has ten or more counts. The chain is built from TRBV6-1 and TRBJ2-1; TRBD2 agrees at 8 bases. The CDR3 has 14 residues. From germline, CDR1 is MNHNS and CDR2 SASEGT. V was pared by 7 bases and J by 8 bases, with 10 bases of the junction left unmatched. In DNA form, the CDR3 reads TGTGCCAGCACCTTGCGGGGGGAGGAAGATGAGCAGTTCTTC. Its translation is CASTLRGEEDEQFF.

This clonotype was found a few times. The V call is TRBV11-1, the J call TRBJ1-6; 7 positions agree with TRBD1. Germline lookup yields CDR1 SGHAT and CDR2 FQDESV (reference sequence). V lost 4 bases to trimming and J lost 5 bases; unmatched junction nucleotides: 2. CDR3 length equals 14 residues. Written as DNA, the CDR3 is TGTGCCAGCAGCTCAGACAGGGATAATTCACCCCTCCACTTT. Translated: CASSSDRDNSPLHF.

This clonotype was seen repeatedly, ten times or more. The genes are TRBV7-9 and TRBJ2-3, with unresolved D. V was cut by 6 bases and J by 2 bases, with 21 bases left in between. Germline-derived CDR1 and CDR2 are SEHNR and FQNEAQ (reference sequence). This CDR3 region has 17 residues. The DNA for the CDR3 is TGTGCCAGCAGACCGCCGGTAACACCTACGGTCACAGATACGCAGTATTTT. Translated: CASRPPVTPTVTDTQYF.

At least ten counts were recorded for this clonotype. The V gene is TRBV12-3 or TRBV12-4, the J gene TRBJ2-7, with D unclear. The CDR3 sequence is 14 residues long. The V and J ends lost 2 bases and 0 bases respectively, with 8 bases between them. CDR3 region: CASSLLGSSYEQYF. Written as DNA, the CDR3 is TGTGCCAGCAGTTTACTTGGCAGCTCCTACGAGCAGTACTTC.

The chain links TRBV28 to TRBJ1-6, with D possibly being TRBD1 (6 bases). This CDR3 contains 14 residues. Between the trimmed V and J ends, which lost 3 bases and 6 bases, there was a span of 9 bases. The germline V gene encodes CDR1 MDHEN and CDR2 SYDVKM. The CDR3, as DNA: TGTGCCAGCAGTTTCCCGGGGGCTAATTCACCCCTCCACTTT. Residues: CASSFPGANSPLHF.

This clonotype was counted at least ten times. The CDR3 DNA follows: TGTGCCAGCAGTATTCCATTGGATACGCAGTATTTT. Amino acids: CASSIPLDTQYF. This chain uses TRBV28 with TRBJ2-3; D unresolved. Germline CDR1 and CDR2: MDHEN and SYDVKM. The CDR3 spans 12 residues. Trimming removed 5 bases from V and 6 bases from J, with 9 bases in between.